This T cell receptor (beta chain) was captured in a study of blood T cell repertoires in COVID-19. Original processing notes: Reference gene primer amplification gave nucleated cell count estimates. Assay used: immunoSEQ multiplex PCR; TCRdb lists only in-frame clones, some missing. The V and J calls and clone size are taken from that table; D and trimming were inferred from the DNA. This table holds about 240,000 clones, about 87% found once. There are 14 residues in the CDR3. Trimming removed 1 base from V and 1 base from J, with 8 bases in between. Germline CDR1 and CDR2: SGHRS and YFSETQ. This clonotype was obtained from a woman between 65 and 79 years old with active or convalescent COVID-19. The chain recombines TRBV5-1 with TRBJ1-1; D gene uncertain. Sequenced: peripheral blood. DNA for the CDR3: TGCGCCAGCAGCTTGTCAGGAGGGAACACTGAAGCTTTCTTT. Its protein product is CASSLSGGNTEAFF.